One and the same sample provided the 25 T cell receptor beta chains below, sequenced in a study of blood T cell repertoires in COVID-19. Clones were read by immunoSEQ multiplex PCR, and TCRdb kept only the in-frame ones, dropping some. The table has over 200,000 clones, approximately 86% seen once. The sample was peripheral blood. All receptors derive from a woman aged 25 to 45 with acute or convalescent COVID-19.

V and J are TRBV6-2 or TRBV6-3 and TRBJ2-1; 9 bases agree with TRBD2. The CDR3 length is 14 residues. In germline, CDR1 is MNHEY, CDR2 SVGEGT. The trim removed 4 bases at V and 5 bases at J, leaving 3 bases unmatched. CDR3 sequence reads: CASSSLAGNNEQFF. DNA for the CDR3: TGTGCCAGCAGTTCTCTAGCGGGAAACAATGAGCAGTTCTTC.

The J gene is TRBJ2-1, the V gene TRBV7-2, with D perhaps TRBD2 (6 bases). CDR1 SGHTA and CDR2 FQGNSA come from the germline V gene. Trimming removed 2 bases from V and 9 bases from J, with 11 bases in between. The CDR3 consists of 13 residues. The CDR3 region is CASSLPGVAEQFF. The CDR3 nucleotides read TGTGCCAGCAGCTTACCGGGAGTGGCTGAGCAGTTCTTC. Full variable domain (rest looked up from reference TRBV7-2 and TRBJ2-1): GAGVSQSPSNKVTEKGKDVELRCDPISGHTALYWYRQSLGQGLEFLIYFQGNSAPDKSGLPSDRFSAERTGGSVSTLTIQRTQQEDSAVYLCASSLPGVAEQFFGPGTRLTVL.

CDR3 sequence (DNA): TGTGCCACCGGGACTAGAGTAAAAGAGACCCAGTACTTC. The encoded protein is CATGTRVKETQYF. The rearrangement links TRBV25-1 to TRBJ2-5, with 8 bases fitting TRBD2. The V segment lost 10 bases and the J segment 3 bases; nucleotides outside the gene matches: 7. Germline V lookup: CDR1 MGHDK, CDR2 SYGVNS. The CDR3 has 13 residues.

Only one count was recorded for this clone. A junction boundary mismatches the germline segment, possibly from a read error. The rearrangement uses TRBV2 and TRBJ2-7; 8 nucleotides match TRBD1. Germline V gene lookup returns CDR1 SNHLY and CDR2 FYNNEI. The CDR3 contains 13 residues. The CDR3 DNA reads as TGTGCCGGCAGGGGGCTAGGGTGGTACGAGCAGTACTTC. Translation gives CAGRGLGWYEQYF.

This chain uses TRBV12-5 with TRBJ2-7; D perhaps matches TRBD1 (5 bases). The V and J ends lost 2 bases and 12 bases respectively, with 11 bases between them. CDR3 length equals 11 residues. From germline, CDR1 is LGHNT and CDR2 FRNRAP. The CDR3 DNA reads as TGTGCTAGTGGTTTGTCAGGGCCTAGGTACTTC. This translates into CASGLSGPRYF.

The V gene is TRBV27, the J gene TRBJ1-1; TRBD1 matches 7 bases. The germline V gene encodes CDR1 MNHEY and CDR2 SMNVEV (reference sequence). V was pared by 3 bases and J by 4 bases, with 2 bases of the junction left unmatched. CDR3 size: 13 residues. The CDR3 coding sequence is TGTGCCAGCAGTTTCCAGGGGGTCACTGAAGCTTTCTTT. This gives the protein CASSFQGVTEAFF.

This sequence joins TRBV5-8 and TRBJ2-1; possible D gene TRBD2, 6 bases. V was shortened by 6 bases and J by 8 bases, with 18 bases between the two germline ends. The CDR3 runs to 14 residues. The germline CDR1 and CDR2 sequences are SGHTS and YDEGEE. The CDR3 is CASTPSGGSHEQFF. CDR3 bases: TGTGCCAGCACCCCAAGTGGAGGGTCCCATGAGCAGTTCTTC.

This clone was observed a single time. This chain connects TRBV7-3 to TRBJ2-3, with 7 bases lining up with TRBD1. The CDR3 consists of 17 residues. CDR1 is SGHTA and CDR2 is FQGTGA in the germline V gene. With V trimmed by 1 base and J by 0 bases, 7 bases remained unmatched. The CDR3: CASSLMATGSSTDTQYF. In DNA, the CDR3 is TGTGCCAGCAGCTTAATGGCGACAGGGTCTAGCACAGATACGCAGTATTTT.

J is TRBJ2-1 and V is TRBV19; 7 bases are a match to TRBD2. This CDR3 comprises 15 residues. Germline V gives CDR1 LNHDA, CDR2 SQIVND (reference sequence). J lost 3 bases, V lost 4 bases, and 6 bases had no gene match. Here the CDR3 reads CASSTNPGGYNEQFF. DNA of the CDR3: TGTGCCAGTAGTACCAATCCGGGAGGCTACAATGAGCAGTTCTTC.

CDR3 protein: CASSFGQTNYGYTF. The CDR3 DNA reads TGTGCCAGCAGCTTTGGACAGACCAACTATGGCTACACCTTC. This chain links TRBV7-8 with TRBJ1-2; the D gene is possibly TRBD1 (6 bases). The length of the CDR3 is 14 residues. V lost 3 bases and J lost 2, with 10 bases in between. The V gene's germline CDR1 is SGHVS and CDR2 FQNEAQ.

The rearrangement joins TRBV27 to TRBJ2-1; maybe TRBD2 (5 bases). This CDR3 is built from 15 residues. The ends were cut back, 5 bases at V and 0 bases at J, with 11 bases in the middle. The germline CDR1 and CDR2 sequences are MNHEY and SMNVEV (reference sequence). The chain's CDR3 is CASSPTGSSYNEQFF. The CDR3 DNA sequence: TGTGCCAGCAGTCCGACGGGGTCCTCCTACAATGAGCAGTTCTTC.

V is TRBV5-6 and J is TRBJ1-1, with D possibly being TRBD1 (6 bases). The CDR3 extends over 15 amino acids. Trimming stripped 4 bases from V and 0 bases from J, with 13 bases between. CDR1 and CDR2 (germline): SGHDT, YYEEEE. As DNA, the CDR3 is TGTGCCAGCAGCGCACAGGGACAAATGAACACTGAAGCTTTCTTT. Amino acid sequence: CASSAQGQMNTEAFF. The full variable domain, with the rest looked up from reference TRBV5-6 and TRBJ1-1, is DAGVTQSPTHLIKTRGQQVTLRCSPKSGHDTVSWYQQALGQGPQFIFQYYEEEERQRGNFPDRFSGHQFPNYSSELNVNALLLGDSALYLCASSAQGQMNTEAFFGQGTRLTVV.

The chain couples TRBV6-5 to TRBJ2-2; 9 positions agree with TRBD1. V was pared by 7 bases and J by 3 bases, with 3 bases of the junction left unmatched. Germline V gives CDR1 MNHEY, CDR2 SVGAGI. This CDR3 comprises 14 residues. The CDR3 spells CASKGQGYTGELFF. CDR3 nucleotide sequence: TGTGCCAGCAAGGGACAGGGCTACACCGGGGAGCTGTTTTTT.

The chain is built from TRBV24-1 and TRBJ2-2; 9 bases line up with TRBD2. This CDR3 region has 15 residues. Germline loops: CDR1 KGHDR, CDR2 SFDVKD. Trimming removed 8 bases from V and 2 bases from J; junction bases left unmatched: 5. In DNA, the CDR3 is TGTGCCACCAAGCGACTAGCGGAAAACACCGGGGAGCTGTTTTTT. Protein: CATKRLAENTGELFF.

The chain's CDR3 is CASGDRAGELFF. CDR3 coding DNA: TGTGCCAGCGGCGACAGGGCCGGGGAGCTGTTTTTT. The chain employs TRBV18 and TRBJ2-2, with 7 positions matching TRBD1. Germline loops: CDR1 KGHSH, CDR2 LQKENI. The CDR3 contains 12 residues. With 8 bases clipped from V and 6 bases from J, the junction kept 3 bases outside the gene matches.

In DNA, the CDR3 is TGTGCCAGCAGCCGACTAGCGGGGACAGCCTACGAGCAGTACTTC. Its translation is CASSRLAGTAYEQYF. The rearrangement joins TRBV4-2 to TRBJ2-7; 11 bases agree with TRBD2. The CDR3 spans 15 residues. Germline CDR1 and CDR2: LGHNA and YNFKEQ. V was pared by 4 bases and J by 2 bases, with 4 bases of the junction left unmatched.

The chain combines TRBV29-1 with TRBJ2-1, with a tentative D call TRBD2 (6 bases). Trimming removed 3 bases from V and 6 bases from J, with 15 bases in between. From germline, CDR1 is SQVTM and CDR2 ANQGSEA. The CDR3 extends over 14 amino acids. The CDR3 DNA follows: TGCAGCGTTGAGCTGGGGGGTTTTAGCAATGAGCAGTTCTTC. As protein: CSVELGGFSNEQFF.

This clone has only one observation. The CDR3 coding sequence is TGTGCCAGCAGCAGGACGGGGACAGGCAACGGCTACACCTTC. This gives the protein CASSRTGTGNGYTF. The chain joins TRBV9 to TRBJ1-2, with 8 positions matching TRBD1. This CDR3 has 14 residues. Germline CDR1 and CDR2: SGDLS and YYNGEE. Trimming removed 4 bases from V and 8 bases from J; junction bases left unmatched: 10.

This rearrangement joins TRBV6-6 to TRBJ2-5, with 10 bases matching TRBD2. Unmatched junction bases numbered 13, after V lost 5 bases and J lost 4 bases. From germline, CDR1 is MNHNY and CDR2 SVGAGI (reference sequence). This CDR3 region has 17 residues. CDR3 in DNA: TGTGCCAGCAGTCAGTCTTCTAGCGGGAGCTGGCTAGAGACCCAGTACTTC. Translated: CASSQSSSGSWLETQYF.

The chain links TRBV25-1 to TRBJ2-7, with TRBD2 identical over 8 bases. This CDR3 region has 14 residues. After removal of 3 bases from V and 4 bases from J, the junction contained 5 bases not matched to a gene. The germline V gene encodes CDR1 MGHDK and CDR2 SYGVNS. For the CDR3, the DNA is TGTGCCAGCAGTGACTCTAGCGGGCGATACGAGCAGTACTTC. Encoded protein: CASSDSSGRYEQYF.

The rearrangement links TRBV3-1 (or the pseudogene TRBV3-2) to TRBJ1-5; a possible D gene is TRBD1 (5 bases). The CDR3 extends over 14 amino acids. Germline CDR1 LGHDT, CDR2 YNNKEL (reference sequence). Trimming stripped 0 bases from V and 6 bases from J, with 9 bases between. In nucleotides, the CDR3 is TGTGCCAGCAGCCAAGAGGGGGAGGTTCAGCCCCAGCATTTT. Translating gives CASSQEGEVQPQHF.

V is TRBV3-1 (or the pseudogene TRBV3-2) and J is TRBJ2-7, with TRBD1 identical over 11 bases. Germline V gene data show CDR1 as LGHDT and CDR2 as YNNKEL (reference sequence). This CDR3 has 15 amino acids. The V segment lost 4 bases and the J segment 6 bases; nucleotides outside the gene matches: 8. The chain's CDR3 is CASSRVGQGATEQYF. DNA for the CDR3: TGTGCCAGCAGCCGAGTTGGACAGGGGGCTACCGAGCAGTACTTC.

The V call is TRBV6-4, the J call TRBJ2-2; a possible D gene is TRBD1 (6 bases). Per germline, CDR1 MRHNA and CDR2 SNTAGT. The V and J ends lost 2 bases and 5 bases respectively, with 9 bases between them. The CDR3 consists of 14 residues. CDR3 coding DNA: TGTGCCAGCAGTGACGAGGGGGAAACCGGGGAGCTGTTTTTT. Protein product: CASSDEGETGELFF.

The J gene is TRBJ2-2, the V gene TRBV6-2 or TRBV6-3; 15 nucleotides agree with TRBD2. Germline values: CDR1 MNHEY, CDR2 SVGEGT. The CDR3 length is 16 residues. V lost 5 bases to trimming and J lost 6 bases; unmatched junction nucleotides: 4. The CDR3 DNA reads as TGTGCCAGCAGTCGGACTAGCGGGAGGGCCGCCGGGGAGCTGTTTTTT. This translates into CASSRTSGRAAGELFF.

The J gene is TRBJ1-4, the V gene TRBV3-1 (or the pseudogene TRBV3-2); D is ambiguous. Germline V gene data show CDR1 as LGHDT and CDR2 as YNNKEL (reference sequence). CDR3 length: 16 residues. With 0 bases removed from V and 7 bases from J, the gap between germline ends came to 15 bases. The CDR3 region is CASSQDTPRASEKLFF. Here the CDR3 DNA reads TGTGCCAGCAGCCAAGATACCCCCCGAGCTTCTGAAAAACTGTTTTTT.